The present TCR beta chain was sequenced within a study of regulatory T cells in long-lasting Graves disease. General study points: Reduced TCR diversity was observed in persistent Graves' patients versus newly diagnosed patients. Samples came from peripheral blood alone, without thyroid tissue.

Arm-PCR with iRepertoire HTBI primers amplified the CDR3 regions for these TCR beta libraries. One entry per CDR3 protein results from TCRdb running MiXCR on the multiplex PCR reads. The sample lists over 350,000 distinct CDR3 sequences, roughly 20% occurring once. The time point here: persistent/refractory GD, antithyroid drugs over 5 years with positive TRAb. The TCR library was made from RNA extracted from PBMCs. Unmatched junction bases numbered 12, after V lost 10 bases and J lost 0 bases. Germline V gene data show CDR1 as MNHNS and CDR2 as SASEGT. The CDR3 extends over 15 amino acids. At least ten counts were recorded for this clonotype. Its antigen is not identified.

The chain joins TRBV6-1 to TRBJ2-7; the match to TRBD2 covers 7 bases. The clonotype comes from a female donor with Graves disease. This specimen was peripheral blood mononuclear cells (PBMCs), taken when the disease was refractory, from a patient treated with antithyroid drugs. The CDR3 here is CATREGFGSSYEQYF. The DNA for the CDR3 is TGTGCCACAAGGGAGGGGTTTGGTAGCTCCTACGAGCAGTACTTC.